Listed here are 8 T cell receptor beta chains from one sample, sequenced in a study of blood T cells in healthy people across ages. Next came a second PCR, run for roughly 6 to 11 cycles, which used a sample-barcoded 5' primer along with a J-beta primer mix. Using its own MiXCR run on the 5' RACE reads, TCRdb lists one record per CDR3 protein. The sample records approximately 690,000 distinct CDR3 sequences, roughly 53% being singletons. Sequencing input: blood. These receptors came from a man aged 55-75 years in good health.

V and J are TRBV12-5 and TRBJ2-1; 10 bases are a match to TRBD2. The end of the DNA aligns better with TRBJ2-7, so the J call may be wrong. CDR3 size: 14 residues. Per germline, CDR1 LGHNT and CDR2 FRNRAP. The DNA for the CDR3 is TGTGCTAGTGGTCTAGCGGGGGTCTACAATGAGCAGTACTTC. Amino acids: CASGLAGVYNEQYF.

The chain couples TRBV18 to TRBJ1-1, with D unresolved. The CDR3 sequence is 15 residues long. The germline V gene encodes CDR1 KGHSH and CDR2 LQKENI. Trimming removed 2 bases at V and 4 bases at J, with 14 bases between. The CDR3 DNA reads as TGTGCCAGCTCACCAAATGAGGTGGAGGGCACTGAAGCTTTCTTT. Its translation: CASSPNEVEGTEAFF. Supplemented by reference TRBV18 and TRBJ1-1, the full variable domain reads NAGVMQNPRHLVRRRGQEARLRCSPMKGHSHVYWYRQLPEEGLKFMVYLQKENIIDESGMPKERFSAEFPKEGPSILRIQQVVRGDSAAYFCASSPNEVEGTEAFFGQGTRLTVV.

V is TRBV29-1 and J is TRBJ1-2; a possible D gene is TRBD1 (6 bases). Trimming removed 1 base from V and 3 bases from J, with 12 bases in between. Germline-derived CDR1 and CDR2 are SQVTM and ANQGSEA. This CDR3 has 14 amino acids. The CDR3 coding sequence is TGCAGCGTTGAAGGCCCAGGGGAGGACTATGGCTACACCTTC. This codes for CSVEGPGEDYGYTF.

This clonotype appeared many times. In nucleotides, the CDR3 is TGCAGCGTTGAAGGGGGACTAGCGGGGGGGGAGTACCAAGAGACCCAGTACTTC. Amino acids: CSVEGGLAGGEYQETQYF. The genes are TRBV29-1 and TRBJ2-5, with 16 bases matching TRBD2. With V trimmed by 1 base and J by 0 bases, 5 bases remained unmatched. This CDR3 has 18 amino acids. From germline, CDR1 is SQVTM and CDR2 ANQGSEA.

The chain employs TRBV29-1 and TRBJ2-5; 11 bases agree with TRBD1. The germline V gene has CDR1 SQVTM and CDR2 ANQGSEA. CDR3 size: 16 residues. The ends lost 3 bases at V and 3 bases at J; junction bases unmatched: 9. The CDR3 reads CSVDTGQGGWKETQYF. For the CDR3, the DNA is TGCAGCGTTGATACGGGACAGGGGGGTTGGAAAGAGACCCAGTACTTC.

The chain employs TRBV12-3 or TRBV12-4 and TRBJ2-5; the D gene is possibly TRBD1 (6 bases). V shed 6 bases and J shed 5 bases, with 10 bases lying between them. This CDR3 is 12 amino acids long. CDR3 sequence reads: CASRLGAETQYF. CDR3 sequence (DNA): TGTGCCAGCAGATTGGGGGCGGAGACCCAGTACTTC.

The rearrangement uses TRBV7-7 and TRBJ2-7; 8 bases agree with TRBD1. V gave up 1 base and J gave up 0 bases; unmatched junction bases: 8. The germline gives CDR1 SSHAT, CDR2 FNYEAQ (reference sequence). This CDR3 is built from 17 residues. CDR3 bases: TGTGCCAGCAGCTTAGAGACTGGGACAGGAGCCTCCTACGAGCAGTACTTC. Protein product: CASSLETGTGASYEQYF. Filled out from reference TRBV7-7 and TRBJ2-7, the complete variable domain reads GAGVSQSPRYKVTKRGQDVTLRCDPISSHATLYWYQQALGQGPEFLTYFNYEAQPDKSGLPSDRFSAERPEGSISTLTIQRTEQRDSAMYRCASSLETGTGASYEQYFGPGTRLTVT.

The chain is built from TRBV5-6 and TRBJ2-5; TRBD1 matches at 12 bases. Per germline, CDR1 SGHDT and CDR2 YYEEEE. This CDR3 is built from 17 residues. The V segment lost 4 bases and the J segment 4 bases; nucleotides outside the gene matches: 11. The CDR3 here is CASSGWGQGASGETQYF. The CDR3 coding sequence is TGTGCCAGCAGCGGATGGGGACAGGGGGCATCGGGAGAGACCCAGTACTTC.